These T cell receptor beta chains were read from a single sample in a study of T-cell reconstitution after alpha-beta-depleted transplantation in children. TCRdb used MiXCR to reprocess the PCR reads, holding one entry per CDR3 protein. The repertoire holds more than 450,000 distinct CDR3 sequences, with about a sixth as singletons. The sample here was PBMCs from the stem cell graft donor, taken from the stem cell graft. The receptors stem from a human donor who donated a stem cell graft to a child with acute lymphoblastic leukemia. Both conserved end residues are part of each CDR3. D genes are given only for firm matches. Clone size, where shown, is once, few, many, or a class for clones that have expanded.

>TRBJ1-2|-|14|-|TRBV6-4
CASSDSGEAHGYTF
TGTGCCAGCAGTGACTCGGGCGAGGCCCATGGCTACACCTTC
>TRBJ1-2|-|13|-|TRBV9
CASSVGGAYGYTF
TGTGCCAGCAGCGTAGGAGGGGCATATGGCTACACCTTC
>TRBJ2-1|few|18|TRBD2|TRBV11-1
CASSSEGLAVSSYNEQFF
TGTGCCAGCAGCTCGGAAGGACTAGCGGTGAGCTCCTACAATGAGCAGTTCTTC
>TRBJ2-2|-|14|-|TRBV10-3
CAAAPGANTGELFF
TGTGCCGCCGCCCCAGGGGCGAACACCGGGGAGCTGTTTTTT
>TRBJ1-6|-|15|-|TRBV10-3
CAISEFIGPGSPLHF
TGTGCCATCAGTGAGTTCATTGGACCGGGCTCACCCCTCCACTTT
>TRBJ2-2|few|13|-|TRBV19
CASTPGGFGELFF
TGTGCCAGTACCCCCGGGGGCTTCGGGGAGCTGTTTTTT
>TRBJ2-7|-|13|TRBD2|TRBV27
CASSFGGSFEQYF
TGTGCCAGCAGTTTTGGCGGGAGCTTCGAGCAGTACTTC
>TRBJ2-3|once|13|TRBD2|TRBV29-1
CSVGGSGGDTQYF
TGCAGCGTTGGAGGTTCGGGAGGGGATACGCAGTATTTT
>TRBJ1-2|-|14|-|TRBV10-2
CASSEVQGRYGYTF
TGCGCCAGCAGTGAAGTGCAGGGGCGGTATGGCTACACCTTC
>TRBJ2-7|many|13|-|TRBV4-1
CASSQVYPYEQYF
TGCGCCAGCAGCCAAGTATACCCCTACGAGCAGTACTTC
>TRBJ1-1|-|14|-|TRBV6-5
CASNWGGPDTEAFF
TGTGCCAGCAATTGGGGCGGCCCCGACACTGAAGCTTTCTTT
>TRBJ2-5|many|13|-|TRBV29-1
CSVERGLRGTQYF
TGCAGCGTTGAAAGAGGGTTAAGGGGGACCCAGTACTTC
>TRBJ2-5|-|15|-|TRBV7-2
CASSPSTSGFETQYF
TGTGCCAGCAGCCCCTCTACCAGCGGGTTTGAGACCCAGTACTTC
>TRBJ2-6|-|20|-|TRBV9
CASSVDRGRGRSAGANVLTF
TGTGCCAGCAGCGTAGACCGGGGAAGGGGTCGGTCGGCTGGGGCCAACGTCCTGACTTTC
>TRBJ2-3|-|15|-|TRBV20-1
CSARVRGQSTDTQYF
TGCAGTGCTAGAGTCAGGGGCCAGAGCACAGATACGCAGTATTTT
>TRBJ1-1|few|16|-|TRBV7-6
CASSFGGGGPNTEAFF
TGTGCCAGCAGCTTTGGGGGCGGGGGGCCGAACACTGAAGCTTTCTTT
>TRBJ2-7|many|12|-|TRBV2
CAGGVGAEEQYF
TGTGCCGGGGGAGTGGGAGCCGAGGAGCAGTACTTC
>TRBJ2-7|few|12|-|TRBV27
CASSFGGREQYF
TGTGCCAGCAGTTTCGGGGGACGCGAGCAGTACTTC
>TRBJ2-7|many|14|TRBD1|TRBV5-5
CASSFGQGKDEQYF
TGTGCCAGCAGCTTCGGACAGGGGAAAGACGAGCAGTACTTC
>TRBJ2-5|-|18|TRBD2|TRBV5-6
CASSPLPGLAGGQETQYF
TGTGCCAGCAGCCCCCTCCCCGGGTTAGCGGGCGGGCAAGAGACCCAGTACTTC
>TRBJ2-4|-|8|-|TRBV20-1
CSANRQYF
TGCAGTGCTAACCGTCAGTACTTC
>TRBJ2-5|few|13|-|TRBV29-1
CSSSGGIDETQYF
TGCAGCTCATCAGGGGGGATAGACGAGACCCAGTACTTC
>TRBJ2-2|-|15|-|TRBV12-3/TRBV12-4
CASSINQGYTGELFF
TGTGCCAGCAGTATAAACCAGGGATACACCGGGGAGCTGTTTTTT
>TRBJ1-2|few|16|-|TRBV6-5
CASSYSGGTKHYGYTF
TGTGCCAGCAGTTACTCAGGAGGGACAAAACACTATGGCTACACCTTC
>TRBJ2-1|many|13|-|TRBV12-3/TRBV12-4
CASSLPNGIEQFF
TGTGCCAGCAGTTTGCCCAATGGGATTGAGCAGTTCTTC
>TRBJ1-1|-|13|-|TRBV6-1
CASSKEGNTEAFF
TGTGCCAGCAGTAAAGAGGGGAACACTGAAGCTTTCTTT
>TRBJ2-1|-|18|-|TRBV11-1
CASGGTGAGRSSYNEQFF
TGTGCCAGCGGAGGGACCGGGGCCGGGCGGAGCTCCTACAATGAGCAGTTCTTC
>TRBJ2-7|-|15|-|TRBV19
CASSPAGSEGYEQYF
TGTGCCAGTAGTCCCGCGGGGTCTGAAGGCTACGAGCAGTACTTC
>TRBJ2-7|-|15|TRBD2|TRBV19
CASSAWGLAGYEQYF
TGTGCCAGTAGTGCTTGGGGACTAGCAGGGTACGAGCAGTACTTC
>TRBJ2-5|-|18|TRBD2|TRBV5-1
CASSGGTSVQRVLETQYF
TGCGCCAGCAGCGGCGGGACTAGCGTTCAGCGTGTTTTGGAGACCCAGTACTTC
>TRBJ2-7|few|13|-|TRBV29-1
CSAKTTGTPEQYF
TGCAGCGCCAAAACCACAGGGACTCCCGAGCAGTACTTC
>TRBJ2-7|-|12|-|TRBV5-1
CASSSGTWEQYF
TGCGCCAGCAGCTCCGGGACGTGGGAGCAGTACTTC
>TRBJ2-7|few|14|-|TRBV5-1
CASSNLGRLNEQYF
TGCGCCAGCAGCAACCTAGGGAGGCTCAACGAGCAGTACTTC
>TRBJ2-2|few|15|TRBD2|TRBV9
CASSVVASGPGELFF
TGTGCCAGCAGCGTAGTCGCTAGCGGGCCCGGGGAGCTGTTTTTT
>TRBJ1-1|-|11|-|TRBV20-1
CSANLLELAFF
TGCAGTGCTAATCTGTTGGAATTGGCTTTCTTT
>TRBJ2-7|-|15|-|TRBV20-1
CSADRGLGSNLEQYF
TGCAGTGCCGACCGAGGGTTGGGGTCTAATCTCGAGCAGTACTTC
>TRBJ1-1|-|18|-|TRBV5-1
CASSFSPGASHPGTEAFF
TGCGCCAGCAGCTTTTCTCCAGGGGCGAGTCACCCGGGCACTGAAGCTTTCTTT
>TRBJ2-5|few|14|-|TRBV27
CASSSIGGLETQYF
TGTGCCAGCAGTTCAATTGGGGGATTGGAGACCCAGTACTTC
>TRBJ2-3|few|14|TRBD1|TRBV5-1
CASSTLRGSDTQYF
TGCGCCAGCAGCACCCTCAGGGGGTCAGATACGCAGTATTTT
>TRBJ2-1|few|13|-|TRBV27
CASSLSRGNEQFF
TGTGCCAGCAGCCTCTCCCGAGGGAATGAGCAGTTCTTC
>TRBJ2-1|few|14|TRBD2|TRBV19
CATGTSGSSNEQFF
TGTGCCACAGGGACTAGCGGGAGCTCTAATGAGCAGTTCTTC
>TRBJ2-3|few|16|TRBD2|TRBV27
CASSLSPSGSTDTQYF
TGTGCCAGCAGTTTATCGCCTAGCGGGAGCACAGATACGCAGTATTTT
>TRBJ1-2|-|18|TRBD1|TRBV20-1
CSARDRLAGGPPNYGYTF
TGCAGTGCTAGAGATAGGTTGGCAGGGGGCCCCCCTAACTATGGCTACACCTTC
>TRBJ1-2|few|17|-|TRBV7-6
CASKPSPGRGKHYGYTF
TGTGCCAGCAAACCTTCCCCGGGAAGGGGGAAACACTATGGCTACACCTTC
>TRBJ2-7|-|16|TRBD2|TRBV4-1
CASSPGGTSGSYEQYF
TGCGCCAGCAGCCCAGGTGGGACTAGCGGATCCTACGAGCAGTACTTC
>TRBJ2-7|many|15|TRBD1|TRBV12-3/TRBV12-4
CASSPDRGSSYEQYF
TGTGCCAGCAGCCCAGACAGGGGTTCCTCCTACGAGCAGTACTTC
>TRBJ2-1|few|12|-|TRBV4-2
CASSPSLAEQFF
TGTGCCAGCAGCCCGTCTCTAGCGGAGCAGTTCTTC
>TRBJ2-7|many|16|TRBD2|TRBV4-2
CASSQDRASGGYEQYF
TGTGCCAGCAGCCAAGATAGGGCTAGCGGGGGGTACGAGCAGTACTTC
>TRBJ1-4|few|16|-|TRBV15
CATSRRTTGSGEKLFF
TGTGCCACCAGCAGGCGTACCACAGGGTCCGGTGAAAAACTGTTTTTT